Listed here is a single T cell receptor beta chain. This record comes from a study of blood T cell repertoires in COVID-19. Study-level information: Donors in the United States, Italy and Spain gave samples during acute or convalescent COVID-19. PBMCs, B-cell-depleted T cells, or T cells were the source of the cDNA or gDNA that made up the material.

Original processing methods: Researchers report that nucleated cell counts were estimated from reference gene primer amplification. Libraries were prepared by immunoSEQ multiplex PCR; TCRdb keeps only in-frame clonotypes and omits some of them. V, J and clone size were drawn from that table, and D and trimming were deduced from the DNA. The table records about 180,000 clones, 70% to 90% of them present only once. Germline V lookup: CDR1 LGHNT, CDR2 FRNRAP. The CDR3 is 14 residues long. Between the trimmed V and J ends, which lost 2 bases and 3 bases, there was a span of 11 bases. Sample: peripheral blood. V usage is TRBV12-5 and J usage is TRBJ2-7, with D possibly matching TRBD2 (6 bases). This sequence originates from a woman aged 80 or older with acute or convalescent COVID-19. In nucleotides, the CDR3 is TGTGCTAGTGGTTTGCCCGGAGGGGTCTACGAGCAGTACTTC. Translating it yields CASGLPGGVYEQYF.